One T cell receptor (beta chain) is described in this entry. Its specificity is unknown. This sample stems from a study of PD-1 blockade in classical Hodgkin lymphoma. Following autologous stem cell transplantation, relapse occurred in every patient, and exposure to brentuximab vedotin varied. The CDR3 extends over 14 amino acids. CDR1 is SEHNR, CDR2 FQNEAQ, per germline (reference sequence). Trimming left V 3 bases short and J 1 base short, with 9 bases between. Study-level findings and limits: Newly diagnosed patients and complete responders had comparable diversity at baseline. Relative to healthy donors, newly diagnosed patients reportedly had lower baseline TCR diversity, which was reported as lower still in relapsed/refractory patients.

Sequencing was performed with immunoSEQ multiplex PCR; in TCRdb, only in-frame clones are kept and a portion is missing. The sample carries tens of thousands of clones, 70% to 80% recorded once. The sample here was peripheral blood mononuclear cells (PBMCs), taken at baseline. The chain links TRBV7-9 to TRBJ1-1; TRBD1 is a possible D gene (6 bases). This clonotype was obtained from a human donor with classical Hodgkin lymphoma. The chain's CDR3 is CASSFGRGNTEAFF. The CDR3 DNA is TGTGCCAGCAGCTTCGGCAGGGGGAACACTGAAGCTTTCTTT.